This TCR beta chain was recovered during a study of T cells in localized non-small cell lung cancer. Method: immunoSEQ multiplex PCR; TCRdb's copy keeps in-frame clones and lacks some. The top ten hold about 34% of the sample, which has 19,000 or so clones, around four fifths seen once. The germline CDR1 and CDR2 sequences are LNHDA and SQIVND (reference sequence). Trimming removed 4 bases from V and 4 bases from J; junction bases left unmatched: 11. The CDR3 is 16 amino acids. The sequencing here drew on peripheral blood, taken before any cancer treatment. The sequence came from a male donor aged 60 or over with stage III lung adenocarcinoma. The chain employs TRBV19 and TRBJ1-1; 8 positions agree with TRBD1. In DNA form, the CDR3 reads TGTGCCAGTAGTACCTCGGACAGGGTGGATGGCACTGAAGCTTTCTTT. Protein sequence: CASSTSDRVDGTEAFF.